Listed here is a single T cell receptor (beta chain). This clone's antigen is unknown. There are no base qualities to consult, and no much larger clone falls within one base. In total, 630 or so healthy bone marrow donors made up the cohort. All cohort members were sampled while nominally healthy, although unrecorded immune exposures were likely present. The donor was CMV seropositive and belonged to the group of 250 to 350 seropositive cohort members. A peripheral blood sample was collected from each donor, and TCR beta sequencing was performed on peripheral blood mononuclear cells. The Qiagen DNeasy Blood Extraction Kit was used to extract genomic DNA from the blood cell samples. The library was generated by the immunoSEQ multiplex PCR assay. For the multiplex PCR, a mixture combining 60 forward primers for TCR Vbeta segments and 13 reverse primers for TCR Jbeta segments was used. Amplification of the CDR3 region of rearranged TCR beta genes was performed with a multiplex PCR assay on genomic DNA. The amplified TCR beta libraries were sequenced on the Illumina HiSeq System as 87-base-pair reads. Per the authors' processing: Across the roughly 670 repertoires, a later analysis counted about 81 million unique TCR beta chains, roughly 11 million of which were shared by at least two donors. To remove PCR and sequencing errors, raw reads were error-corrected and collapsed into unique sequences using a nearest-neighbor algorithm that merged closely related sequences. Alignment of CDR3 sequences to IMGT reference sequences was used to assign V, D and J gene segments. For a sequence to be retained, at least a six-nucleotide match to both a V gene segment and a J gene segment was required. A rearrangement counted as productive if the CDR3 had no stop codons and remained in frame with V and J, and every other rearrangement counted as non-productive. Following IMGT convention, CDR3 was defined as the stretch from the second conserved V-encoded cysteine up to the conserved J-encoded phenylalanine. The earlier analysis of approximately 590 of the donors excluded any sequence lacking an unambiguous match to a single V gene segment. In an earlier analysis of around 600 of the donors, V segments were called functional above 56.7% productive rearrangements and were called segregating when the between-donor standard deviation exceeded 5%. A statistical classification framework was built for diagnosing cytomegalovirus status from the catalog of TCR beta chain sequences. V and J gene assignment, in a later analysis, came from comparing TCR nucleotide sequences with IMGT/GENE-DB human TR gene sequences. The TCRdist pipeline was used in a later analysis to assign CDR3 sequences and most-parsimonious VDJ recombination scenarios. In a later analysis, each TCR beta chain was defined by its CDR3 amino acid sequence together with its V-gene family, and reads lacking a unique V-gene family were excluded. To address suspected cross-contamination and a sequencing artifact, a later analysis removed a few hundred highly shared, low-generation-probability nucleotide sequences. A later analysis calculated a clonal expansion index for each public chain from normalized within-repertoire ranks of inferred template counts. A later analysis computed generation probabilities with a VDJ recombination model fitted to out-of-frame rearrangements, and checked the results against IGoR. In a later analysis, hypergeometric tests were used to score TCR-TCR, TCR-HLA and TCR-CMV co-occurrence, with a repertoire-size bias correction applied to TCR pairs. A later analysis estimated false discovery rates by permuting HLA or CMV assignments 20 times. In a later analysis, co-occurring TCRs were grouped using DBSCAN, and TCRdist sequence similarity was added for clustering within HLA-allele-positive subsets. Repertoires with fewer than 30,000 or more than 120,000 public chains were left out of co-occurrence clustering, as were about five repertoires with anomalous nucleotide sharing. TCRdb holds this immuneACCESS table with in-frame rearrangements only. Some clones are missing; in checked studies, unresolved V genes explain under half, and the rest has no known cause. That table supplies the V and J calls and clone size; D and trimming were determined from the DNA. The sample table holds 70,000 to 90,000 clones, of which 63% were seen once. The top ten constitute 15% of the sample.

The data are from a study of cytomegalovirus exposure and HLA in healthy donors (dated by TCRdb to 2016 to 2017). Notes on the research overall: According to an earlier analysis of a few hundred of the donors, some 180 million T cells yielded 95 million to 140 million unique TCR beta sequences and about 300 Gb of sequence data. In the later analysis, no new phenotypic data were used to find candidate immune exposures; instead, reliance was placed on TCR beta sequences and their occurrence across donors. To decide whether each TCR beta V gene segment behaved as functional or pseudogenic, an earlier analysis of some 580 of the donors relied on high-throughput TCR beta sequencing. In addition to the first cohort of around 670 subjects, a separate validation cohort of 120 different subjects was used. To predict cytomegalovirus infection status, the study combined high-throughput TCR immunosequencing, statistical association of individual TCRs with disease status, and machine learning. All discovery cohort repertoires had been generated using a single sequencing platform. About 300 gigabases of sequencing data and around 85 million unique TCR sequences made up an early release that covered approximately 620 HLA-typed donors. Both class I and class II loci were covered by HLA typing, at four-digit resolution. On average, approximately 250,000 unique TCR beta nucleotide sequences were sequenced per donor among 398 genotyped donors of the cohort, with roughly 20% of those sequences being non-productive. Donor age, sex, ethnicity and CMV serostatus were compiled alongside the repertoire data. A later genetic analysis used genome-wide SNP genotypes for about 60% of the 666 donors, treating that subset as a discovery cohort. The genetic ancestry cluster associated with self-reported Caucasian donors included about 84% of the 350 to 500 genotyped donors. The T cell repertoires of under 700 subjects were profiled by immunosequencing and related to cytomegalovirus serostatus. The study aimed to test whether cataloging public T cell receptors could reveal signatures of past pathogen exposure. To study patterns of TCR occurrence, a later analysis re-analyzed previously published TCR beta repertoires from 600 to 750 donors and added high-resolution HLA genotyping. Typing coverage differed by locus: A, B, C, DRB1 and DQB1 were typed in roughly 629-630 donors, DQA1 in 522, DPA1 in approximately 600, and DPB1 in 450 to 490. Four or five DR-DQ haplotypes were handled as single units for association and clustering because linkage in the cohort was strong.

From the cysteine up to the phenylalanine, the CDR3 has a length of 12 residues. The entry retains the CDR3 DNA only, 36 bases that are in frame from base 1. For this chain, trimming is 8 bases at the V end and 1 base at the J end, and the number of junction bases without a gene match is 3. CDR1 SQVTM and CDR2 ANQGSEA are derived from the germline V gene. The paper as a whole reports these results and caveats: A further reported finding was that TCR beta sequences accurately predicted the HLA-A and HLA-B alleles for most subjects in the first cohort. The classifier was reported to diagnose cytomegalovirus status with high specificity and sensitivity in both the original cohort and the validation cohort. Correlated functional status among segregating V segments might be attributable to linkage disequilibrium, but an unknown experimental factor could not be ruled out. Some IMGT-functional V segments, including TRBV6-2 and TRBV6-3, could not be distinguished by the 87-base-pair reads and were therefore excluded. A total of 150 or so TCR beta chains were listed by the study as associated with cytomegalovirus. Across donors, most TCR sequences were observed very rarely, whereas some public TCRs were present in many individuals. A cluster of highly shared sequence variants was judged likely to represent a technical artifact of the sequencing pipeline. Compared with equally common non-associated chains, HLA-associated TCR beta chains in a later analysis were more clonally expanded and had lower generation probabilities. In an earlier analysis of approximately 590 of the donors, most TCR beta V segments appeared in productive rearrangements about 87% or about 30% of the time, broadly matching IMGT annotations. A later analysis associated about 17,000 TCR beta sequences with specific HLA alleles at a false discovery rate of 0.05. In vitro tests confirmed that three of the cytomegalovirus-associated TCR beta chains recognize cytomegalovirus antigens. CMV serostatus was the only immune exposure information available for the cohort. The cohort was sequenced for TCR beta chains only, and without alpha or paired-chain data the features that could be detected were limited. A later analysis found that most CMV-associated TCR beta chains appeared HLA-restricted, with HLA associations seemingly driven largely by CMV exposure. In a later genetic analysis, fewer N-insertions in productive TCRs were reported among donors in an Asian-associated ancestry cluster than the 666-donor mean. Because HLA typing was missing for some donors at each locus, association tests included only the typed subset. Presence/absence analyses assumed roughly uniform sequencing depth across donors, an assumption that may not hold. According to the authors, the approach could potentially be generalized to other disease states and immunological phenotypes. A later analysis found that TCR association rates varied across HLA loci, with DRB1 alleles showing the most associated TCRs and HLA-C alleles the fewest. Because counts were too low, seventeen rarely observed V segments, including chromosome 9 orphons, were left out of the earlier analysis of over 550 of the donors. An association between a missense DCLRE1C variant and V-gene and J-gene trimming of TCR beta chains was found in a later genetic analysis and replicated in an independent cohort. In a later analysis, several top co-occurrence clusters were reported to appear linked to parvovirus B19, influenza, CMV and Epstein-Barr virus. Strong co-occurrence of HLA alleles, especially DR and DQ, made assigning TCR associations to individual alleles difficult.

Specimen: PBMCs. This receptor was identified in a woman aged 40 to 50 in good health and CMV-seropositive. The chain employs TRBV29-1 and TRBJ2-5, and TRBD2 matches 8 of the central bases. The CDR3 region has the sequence CSSGGAQETQYF. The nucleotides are TGCAGCTCCGGGGGGGCCCAAGAGACCCAGTACTTC.